The following is a T cell receptor (beta chain) sequence with its context. The V and J ends lost 4 bases and 5 bases respectively, with 15 bases between them. From germline, CDR1 is SGHRS and CDR2 YFSETQ. CDR3 length: 14 residues. These data are taken from a study of metastatic and nonmetastatic thyroid tumors. Via MiXCR, TCRdb re-called the PCR reads. The sample lists 12,000 or so clones; around 25% were seen once. Every patient underwent thyroid surgery untreated. This chain connects TRBV5-1 to TRBJ2-5; D is possibly TRBD1 or TRBD2 (5 bases each). The specimen was adjacent normal tissue. This receptor was obtained from a male donor with papillary thyroid cancer or a benign thyroid nodule (not recorded which). Some clones in this sample may be carry-over from other donors' samples. The CDR3 sequence is CASSPRQGAETQYF. CDR3 coding DNA: TGCGCCAGCAGCCCGAGGCAGGGAGCTGAGACCCAGTACTTC.